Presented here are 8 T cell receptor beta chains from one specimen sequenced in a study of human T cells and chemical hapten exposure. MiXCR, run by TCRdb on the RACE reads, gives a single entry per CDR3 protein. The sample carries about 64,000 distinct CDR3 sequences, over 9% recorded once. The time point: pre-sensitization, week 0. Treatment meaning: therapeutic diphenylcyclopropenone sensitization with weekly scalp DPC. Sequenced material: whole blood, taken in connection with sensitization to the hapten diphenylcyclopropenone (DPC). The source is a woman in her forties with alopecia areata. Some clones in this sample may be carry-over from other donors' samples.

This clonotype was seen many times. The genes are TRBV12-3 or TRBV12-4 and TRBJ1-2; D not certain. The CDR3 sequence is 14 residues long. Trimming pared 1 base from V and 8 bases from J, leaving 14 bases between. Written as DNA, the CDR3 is TGTGCCAGCAGTTTAGGAGGGCAAGGCGGAGGCTACACCTTC. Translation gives CASSLGGQGGGYTF.

The CDR3 DNA sequence: TGCAGCGTCGCCGACAGGGGGTACTCCTACAATGAGCAGTTCTTC. It yields the protein CSVADRGYSYNEQFF. The chain links TRBV29-1 to TRBJ2-1; 9 nucleotides match TRBD1. CDR3 size: 15 residues. V shed 6 bases and J 0 bases; nucleotides not matched to a gene: 6. Germline V gene lookup returns CDR1 SQVTM and CDR2 ANQGSEA.

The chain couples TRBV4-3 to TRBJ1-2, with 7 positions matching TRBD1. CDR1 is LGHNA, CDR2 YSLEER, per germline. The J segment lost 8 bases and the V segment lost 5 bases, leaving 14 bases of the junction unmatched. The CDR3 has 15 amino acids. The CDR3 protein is CASSGVGNRGGGYTF. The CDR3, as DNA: TGCGCCAGCAGCGGAGTAGGGAACAGGGGCGGGGGCTACACCTTC.

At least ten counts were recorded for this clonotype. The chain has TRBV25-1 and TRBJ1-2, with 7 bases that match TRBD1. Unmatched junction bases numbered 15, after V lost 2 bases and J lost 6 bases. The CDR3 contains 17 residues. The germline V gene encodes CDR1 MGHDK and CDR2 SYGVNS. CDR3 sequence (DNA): TGTGCCAGCAGTGAAATCGGAGGGGGCGAGGAGTGGGATGGCTACACCTTC. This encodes CASSEIGGGEEWDGYTF.

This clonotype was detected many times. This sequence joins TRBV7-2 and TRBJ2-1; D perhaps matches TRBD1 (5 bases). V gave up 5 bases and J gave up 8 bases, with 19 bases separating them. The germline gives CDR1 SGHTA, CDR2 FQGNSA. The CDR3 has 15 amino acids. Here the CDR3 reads CASSLQTQGPHEQFF. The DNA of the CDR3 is TGTGCCAGCAGCCTTCAAACTCAGGGCCCCCATGAGCAGTTCTTC.

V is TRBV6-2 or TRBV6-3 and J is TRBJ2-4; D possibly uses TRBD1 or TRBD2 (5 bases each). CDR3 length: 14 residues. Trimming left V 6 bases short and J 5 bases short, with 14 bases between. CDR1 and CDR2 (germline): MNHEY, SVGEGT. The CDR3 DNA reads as TGTGCCAGCAGCTCCCCCGGGACGCAAAACATTCAGTACTTC. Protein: CASSSPGTQNIQYF.

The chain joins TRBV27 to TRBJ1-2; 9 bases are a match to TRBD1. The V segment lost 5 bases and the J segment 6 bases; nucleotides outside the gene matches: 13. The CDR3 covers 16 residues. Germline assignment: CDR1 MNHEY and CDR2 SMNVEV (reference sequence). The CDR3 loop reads CASSPRDRALKNGYTF. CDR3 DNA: TGTGCCAGCAGTCCCCGGGACAGGGCTCTGAAGAATGGCTACACCTTC.

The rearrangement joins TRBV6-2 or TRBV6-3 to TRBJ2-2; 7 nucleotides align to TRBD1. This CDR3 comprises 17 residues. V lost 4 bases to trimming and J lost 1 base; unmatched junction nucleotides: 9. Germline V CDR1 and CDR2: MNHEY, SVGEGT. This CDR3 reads CASSSPGGTGNTGELFF. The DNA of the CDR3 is TGTGCCAGCAGTTCACCAGGGGGAACGGGGAACACCGGGGAGCTGTTTTTT.